The 17 T cell receptor beta chains presented below share a single source sample, sequenced in a study of post-analysis software for immune sequencing data. Study-level findings and limits: The five TRBV segments detected at higher frequency in patients than in controls included TRBV5-6, TRBV5-1 and TRBV20-1.

Antigens for these TCRs are unknown. cDNA libraries of TCR beta carried unique molecular identifiers. TCRdb analysed the PCR reads with MiXCR anew, one entry per CDR3 protein. The sample shows 500,000 to 600,000 distinct CDR3 sequences, about 40% of them seen only once. The sample comprised blood. These receptors were obtained from a girl aged 5-17 years with multiple sclerosis.

This clonotype occurred a few times. The V and J genes are TRBV5-1 and TRBJ1-1; D possibly corresponds to TRBD1 (5 bases). Trimming took 3 bases from V and 6 from J, leaving 24 bases between them. This CDR3 has 17 amino acids. Looked up from germline, CDR1 is SGHRS and CDR2 is YFSETQ. The CDR3 nucleotides read TGCGCCAGCAGCTCTTCCGACGAGGGGCCGTTTAAGGCTGAAGCTTTCTTT. This translates into CASSSSDEGPFKAEAFF.

This chain uses TRBV6-2 or TRBV6-3 with TRBJ2-5, with unresolved D. Looked up from germline, CDR1 is MNHEY and CDR2 is SVGEGT. There are 12 residues in the CDR3. V dropped 6 bases and J dropped 5 bases, with 10 bases sitting between them. The CDR3 nucleotides read TGTGCCAGCAGCCGACTGCCCGAGACCCAGTACTTC. It codes for CASSRLPETQYF.

The chain carries TRBV3-1 and TRBJ2-5; 7 bases are shared with TRBD2. Germline V lookup: CDR1 LGHDT, CDR2 YNNKEL (reference sequence). The CDR3 covers 13 residues. The V gene end was trimmed by 3 bases and the J gene end by 10 bases; junction bases not matched to a gene: 8. The CDR3 DNA follows: TGTGCCAGCAGCCAGTTCGAGCGGGAAGACCAGTACTTC. Protein: CASSQFEREDQYF.

This clonotype was seen only a few times. This chain connects TRBV12-3 or TRBV12-4 to TRBJ2-3; D is tentatively TRBD1 or TRBD2 (5 bases each). This CDR3 spans 14 amino acids. V lost 6 bases, J lost 1 base, and 11 bases lay in between. In DNA form, the CDR3 reads TGTGCCAGCAGCCAGGTGGGGGGCACAGATACGCAGTATTTT. Amino acids: CASSQVGGTDTQYF.

This clonotype was observed a few times. The chain uses TRBV3-1 and TRBJ2-7, with D hard to call. The germline gives CDR1 LGHDT, CDR2 YNNKEL (reference sequence). This CDR3 has 11 amino acids. With 1 base removed from V and 7 bases from J, the gap between germline ends came to 5 bases. The CDR3: CASSQGMEQYF. CDR3 coding DNA: TGTGCCAGCAGCCAAGGGATGGAGCAGTACTTC.

This clonotype was recorded a few times. V gene TRBV20-1 combines with J gene TRBJ2-5, with 7 bases matching TRBD1. With the DNA end fitting TRBJ2-7 better, the J assignment may be wrong. CDR1 DFQATT and CDR2 SNEGSKA come from the germline V gene (reference sequence). The CDR3 is made up of 12 amino acids. CDR3 DNA sequence: TGCAGTGCTTACAGGGGTATCGACGAGCAGTACTTC. Amino acids: CSAYRGIDEQYF.

This chain uses TRBV20-1 with TRBJ2-3; tentatively, D is TRBD1 (5 bases). The length of the CDR3 is 16 residues. Germline CDR1 reads DFQATT; CDR2 reads SNEGSKA (reference sequence). Trimming removed 0 bases from V and 1 base from J, with 14 bases in between. This CDR3 is CSARDRARTRTDTQYF. Written as DNA, the CDR3 is TGCAGTGCTAGAGATAGGGCACGGACACGCACAGATACGCAGTATTTT.

This clonotype was picked up a small number of times. The chain links TRBV12-3 or TRBV12-4 to TRBJ1-2; no clear D gene. CDR3 length: 12 residues. With 6 bases removed from V and 8 bases from J, the gap between germline ends came to 13 bases. The CDR3 reads CASRWTELGYTF. CDR3 in DNA: TGTGCCAGCAGATGGACTGAGCTCGGCTACACCTTC.

The sample holds a few counts of this clonotype. The chain couples TRBV12-3 or TRBV12-4 to TRBJ2-7; either TRBD1 or TRBD2 may supply D (5 bases each). This CDR3 is built from 14 residues. V was shortened by 2 bases and J by 3 bases, with 11 bases between the two germline ends. The CDR3 spells CASSLSWGSYEQYF. CDR3 coding DNA: TGTGCCAGCAGTTTAAGTTGGGGGAGCTACGAGCAGTACTTC.

This clonotype was observed a few times. The rearrangement links TRBV12-3 or TRBV12-4 to TRBJ1-2, with a possible D match to TRBD1 (6 bases). This CDR3 contains 13 residues. Trimming shortened V by 7 bases and J by 5 bases, and 14 bases separated the two germline ends. For the CDR3, the DNA is TGTGCCAGCATGAGGGGGGCTTTTTATGGCTACACCTTC. Protein sequence: CASMRGAFYGYTF.

The V gene is TRBV9, the J gene TRBJ2-3; 9 bases match TRBD1. In germline, CDR1 is SGDLS, CDR2 YYNGEE. The CDR3 runs 15 residues. J gave up 3 bases and V 4 bases, and 6 bases lay outside the gene matches. CDR3 DNA: TGTGCCAGCAGCTTGACCGGGACAGGGACAGATACGCAGTATTTT. Amino acid sequence: CASSLTGTGTDTQYF.

This clonotype was found many times. This chain connects TRBV5-1 to TRBJ2-6; D remains unclear. CDR3 length equals 15 residues. V was trimmed by 4 bases and J by 1 base, leaving 9 bases between them. Germline CDR1 reads SGHRS; CDR2 reads YFSETQ. CDR3 sequence (DNA): TGCGCCAGCAGCCAGGACCCTTCTGGGGCCAACGTCCTGACTTTC. It is translated as CASSQDPSGANVLTF. Combining the CDR3 with reference TRBV5-1 and TRBJ2-6 gives the whole variable domain KAGVTQTPRYLIKTRGQQVTLSCSPISGHRSVSWYQQTPGQGLQFLFEYFSETQRNKGNFPGRFSGRQFSNSRSEMNVSTLELGDSALYLCASSQDPSGANVLTFGAGSRLTVL.

This clonotype was counted a few times. The V gene is TRBV29-1, the J gene TRBJ1-6, with D possibly matching TRBD1 (5 bases). This CDR3 contains 14 residues. Trimming took 3 bases from V and 5 from J, leaving 11 bases between them. From germline, CDR1 is SQVTM and CDR2 ANQGSEA. The CDR3 region has the DNA TGCAGCGTTGACAGGGAATGGAATAATTCACCCCTCCACTTT. Its protein product is CSVDREWNNSPLHF.

Only a few counts were recorded for this clonotype. The chain joins TRBV6-5 to TRBJ2-5; 10 bases map to TRBD2. The CDR3 extends over 16 amino acids. The germline V gene has CDR1 MNHEY and CDR2 SVGAGI. The V and J ends lost 5 bases and 0 bases, in that order; junction bases with no gene match: 6. The CDR3 region is CASSNSGGPYQETQYF. Here the CDR3 DNA reads TGTGCCAGCAGTAATAGCGGGGGGCCTTACCAAGAGACCCAGTACTTC.

The chain joins TRBV20-1 to TRBJ2-7; 9 bases line up with TRBD2. The germline V gene has CDR1 DFQATT and CDR2 SNEGSKA (reference sequence). The CDR3 covers 14 residues. Trimming took 6 bases from V and 2 from J; bases not matched to a gene: 8. CDR3 DNA: TGCAGTGCCCGTCGGGCTAGCGGGACCTACGAGCAGTACTTC. Its translation: CSARRASGTYEQYF.

With regard to this clonotype: A read error may account for a junction end that differs from germline. The chain is built from TRBV5-1 and TRBJ2-5, with D perhaps TRBD1 or TRBD2 (5 bases each). This CDR3 contains 16 residues. Germline-derived CDR1 and CDR2 are SGHRS and YFSETQ. CDR3 in amino acids: CAGSSTGTPRGETQYF. The CDR3 nucleotides are TGCGCCGGCAGCTCCACCGGGACCCCCCGGGGAGAGACCCAGTACTTC.

J is TRBJ1-1 and V is TRBV29-1, with D possibly being TRBD1 (6 bases). V was clipped by 8 bases and J by 1 base, with 17 bases between them. Germline values: CDR1 SQVTM, CDR2 ANQGSEA. This CDR3 spans 14 amino acids. CDR3: CSSRRDTANTEAFF. Written as DNA, the CDR3 is TGCAGCTCAAGGAGGGACACCGCGAACACTGAAGCTTTCTTT.